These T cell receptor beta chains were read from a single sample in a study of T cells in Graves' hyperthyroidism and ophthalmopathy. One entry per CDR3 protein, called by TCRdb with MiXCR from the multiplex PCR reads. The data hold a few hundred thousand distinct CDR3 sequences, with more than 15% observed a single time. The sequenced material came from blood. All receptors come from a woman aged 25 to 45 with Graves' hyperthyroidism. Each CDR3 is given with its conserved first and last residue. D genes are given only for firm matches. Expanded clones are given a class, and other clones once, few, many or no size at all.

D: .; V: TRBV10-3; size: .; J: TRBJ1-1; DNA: TGTGCCATCAGCACGCGGGGGGTAGGTCACACTGAAGCTTTCTTT; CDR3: CAISTRGVGHTEAFF
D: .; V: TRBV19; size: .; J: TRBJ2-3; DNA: TGTGCCAGTAGTACTCCGACAGGAGGGTTTGCAGATACGCAGTATTTT; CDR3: CASSTPTGGFADTQYF
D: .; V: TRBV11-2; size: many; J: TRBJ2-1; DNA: TGTGCCAGCAGCCTTGACACGAGCTCCTACAATGAGCAGTTCTTC; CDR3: CASSLDTSSYNEQFF
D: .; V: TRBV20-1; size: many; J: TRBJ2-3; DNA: TGCAGTGCTAGAGATATTCCCACGCAGATCAACACAGATACGCAGTATTTT; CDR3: CSARDIPTQINTDTQYF
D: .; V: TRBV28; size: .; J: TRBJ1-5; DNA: TGTGCCAGCAGGCTCACAGGGAATAGCAATCAGCCCCAGCATTTT; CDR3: CASRLTGNSNQPQHF
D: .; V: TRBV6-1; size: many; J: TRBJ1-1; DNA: TGTGCCAGCAGTACGGGGGCGATGAACACTGAAGCTTTCTTT; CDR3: CASSTGAMNTEAFF
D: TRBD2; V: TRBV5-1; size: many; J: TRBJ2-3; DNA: TGCGCCAGCAGCCCGGGACTAGCGGGAGAAGATACGCAGTATTTT; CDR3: CASSPGLAGEDTQYF
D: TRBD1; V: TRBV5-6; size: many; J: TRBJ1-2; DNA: TGTGCCAGCAGCTGGACAGGACAGGAACTTTACGACTATGGCTACACCTTC; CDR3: CASSWTGQELYDYGYTF
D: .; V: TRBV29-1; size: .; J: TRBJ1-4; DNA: TGCAGCGTTCTTAGACGGAATAATGAAAAACTGTTTTTT; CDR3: CSVLRRNNEKLFF
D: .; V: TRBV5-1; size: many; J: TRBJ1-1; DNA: TGCGCCAGCAGCTTGGATCCGGGGGCGTTGACTGAAGCTTTCTTT; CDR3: CASSLDPGALTEAFF
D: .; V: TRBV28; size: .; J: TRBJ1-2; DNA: TGTGCCAGCAGTTTCCGGGGGGCGCAAACTCCTGGCTACACCTTC; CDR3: CASSFRGAQTPGYTF
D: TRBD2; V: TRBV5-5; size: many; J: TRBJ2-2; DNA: TGTGCCAGCAGCTCCTCCGGGACTAGCGGGAACACCGGGGAGCTGTTTTTT; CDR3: CASSSSGTSGNTGELFF
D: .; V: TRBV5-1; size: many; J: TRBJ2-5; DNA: TGCGCCAGCAGCTTGTCCGGCCAGACAGAGACCCAGTACTTC; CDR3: CASSLSGQTETQYF
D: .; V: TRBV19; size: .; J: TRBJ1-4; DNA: TGTGCCAGTAGGACCCCGGGAAATAATGAAAAACTGTTTTTT; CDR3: CASRTPGNNEKLFF
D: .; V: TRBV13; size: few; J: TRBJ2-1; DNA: TGTGCCAGCAGCGACCTAGCGCTACACAATGAGCAGTTCTTC; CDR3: CASSDLALHNEQFF
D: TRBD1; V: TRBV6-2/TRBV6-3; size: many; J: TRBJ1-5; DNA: TGTGCCAGCAGTTACCACATCCCGACAGGGTCGAGCTGGGACAATCAGCCCCAGCATTTT; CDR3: CASSYHIPTGSSWDNQPQHF
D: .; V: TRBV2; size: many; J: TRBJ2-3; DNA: TGTGCCAGCAGTGAACTCAGGGTTCTAGCAGATACGCAGTATTTT; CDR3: CASSELRVLADTQYF
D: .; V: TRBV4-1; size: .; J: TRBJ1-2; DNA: TGCGCCAGCAGCCAAGACCGGGATACCCCGTACTATGGCTACACCTTC; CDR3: CASSQDRDTPYYGYTF
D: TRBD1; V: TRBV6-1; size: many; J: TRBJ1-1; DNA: TGTGCCAGCATGGCGATACCGGGACAGGGGGCTGGGAACACTGAAGCTTTCTTT; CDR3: CASMAIPGQGAGNTEAFF
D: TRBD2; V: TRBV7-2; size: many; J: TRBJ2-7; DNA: TGTGCCAGCAGCATAATCAGCGGGACCTTAGGAGAGCAGTACTTC; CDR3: CASSIISGTLGEQYF
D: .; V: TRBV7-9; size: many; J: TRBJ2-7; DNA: TGTGCCAGCAGCCCTTTCGACCGGGTCTACGAGCAGTACTTC; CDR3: CASSPFDRVYEQYF
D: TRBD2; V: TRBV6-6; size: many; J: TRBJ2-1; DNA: TGTGCCAGCAGTTACCCGGGAGGATCCTACAATGAGCAGTTCTTC; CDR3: CASSYPGGSYNEQFF
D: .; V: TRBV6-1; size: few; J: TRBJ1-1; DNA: TGTGCCAGCTCTTCCATTGGGGCTGAAGCTTTCTTT; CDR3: CASSSIGAEAFF
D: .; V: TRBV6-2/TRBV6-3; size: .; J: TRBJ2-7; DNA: TGTGCCAGCAGTTACTCGGGGCGGGCGGGCTCCTACGAGCAGTACTTC; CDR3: CASSYSGRAGSYEQYF
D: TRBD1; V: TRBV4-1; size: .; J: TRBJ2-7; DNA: TGCGCCAGCAGCCAAGATCCCCAGGGGGTATACGAGCAGTACTTC; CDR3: CASSQDPQGVYEQYF
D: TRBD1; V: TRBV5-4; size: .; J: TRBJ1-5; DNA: TGTGCCAGCAGTGACGGACAGGGAGGGAGTCAGCCCCAGCATTTT; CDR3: CASSDGQGGSQPQHF
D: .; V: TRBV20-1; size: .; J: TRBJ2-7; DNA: TGCAGTGCTAGAGAGAGTCTGGCTACTACCTACGAGCAGTACTTC; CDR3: CSARESLATTYEQYF
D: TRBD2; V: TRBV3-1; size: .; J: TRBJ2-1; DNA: TGTGCCAGCAGCCAAGATCTAGCGGGAATCAATGAGCAGTTCTTC; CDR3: CASSQDLAGINEQFF
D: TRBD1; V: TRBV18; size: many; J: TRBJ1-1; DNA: TGTGCCAGCTCACCGCAGGGGGCCACTGAAGCTTTCTTT; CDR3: CASSPQGATEAFF
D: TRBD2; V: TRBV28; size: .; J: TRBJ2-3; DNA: TGTGCCAGCAGTTGGGGACTAGCGGGAGTGAGAGATACGCAGTATTTT; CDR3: CASSWGLAGVRDTQYF
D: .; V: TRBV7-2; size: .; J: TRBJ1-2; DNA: TGTGCCAGCAGCTTAGGTTTTCAGGGTGACTATGGCTACACCTTC; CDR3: CASSLGFQGDYGYTF
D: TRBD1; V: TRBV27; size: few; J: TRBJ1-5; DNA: TGTGCCAGCAGTCCCAGGGGGCTGAATCAGCCCCAGCATTTT; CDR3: CASSPRGLNQPQHF
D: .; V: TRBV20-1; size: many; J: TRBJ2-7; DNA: TGCAGTGCTTTACATACCTCAAGTCCCTACTACGAGCAGTACTTC; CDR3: CSALHTSSPYYEQYF
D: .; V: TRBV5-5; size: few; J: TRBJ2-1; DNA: TGTGCCAGCAGCTTGGAGCCAGACCAAAACTACAATGAGCAGTTCTTC; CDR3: CASSLEPDQNYNEQFF
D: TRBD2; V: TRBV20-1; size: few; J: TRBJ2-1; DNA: TGCAGTGCTAGTCGAAAACTAGCGGGACGAGAGTATGAGCAGTTCTTC; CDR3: CSASRKLAGREYEQFF
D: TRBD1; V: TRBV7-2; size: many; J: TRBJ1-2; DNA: TGTGCCAGCAGCTGGGGACAGGGTCGTGGCTACACCTTC; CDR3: CASSWGQGRGYTF
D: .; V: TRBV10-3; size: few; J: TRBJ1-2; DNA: TGTGCCATCAGCAGACAGGACTTGGACTATGGCTACACCTTC; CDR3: CAISRQDLDYGYTF
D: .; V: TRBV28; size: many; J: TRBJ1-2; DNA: TGTGCCAGCAGTCGGCCTCGGATCACTCACCATGGCTACACCTTC; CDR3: CASSRPRITHHGYTF
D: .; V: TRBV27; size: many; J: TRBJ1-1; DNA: TGTGCCAGCAGTTCTGAGAACACTGAAGCTTTCTTT; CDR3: CASSSENTEAFF
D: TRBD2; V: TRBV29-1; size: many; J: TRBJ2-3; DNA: TGCAGCGTGGAAAAAGGACTAGCGTTGTCAGATACGCAGTATTTT; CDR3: CSVEKGLALSDTQYF
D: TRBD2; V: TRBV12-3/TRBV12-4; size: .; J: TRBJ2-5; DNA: TGTGCCAGCAGTTTTGTCCTAGCGGGAGGCGAGGAGACCCAGTACTTC; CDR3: CASSFVLAGGEETQYF
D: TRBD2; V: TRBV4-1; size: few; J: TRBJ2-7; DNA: TGCGCCAGCAGCCAAGATCTAGCGGGAGGGTTAAGCTCCTACGAGCAGTACTTC; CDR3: CASSQDLAGGLSSYEQYF
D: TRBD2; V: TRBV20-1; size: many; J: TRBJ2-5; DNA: TGCAGTGCTAGAGATCTCGGGACTAGTTATCAAGAGACCCAGTACTTC; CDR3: CSARDLGTSYQETQYF
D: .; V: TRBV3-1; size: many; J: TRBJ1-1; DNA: TGTGCCAGCAGCCAAAGGCACTCAGCTGAAGCTTTCTTT; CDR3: CASSQRHSAEAFF
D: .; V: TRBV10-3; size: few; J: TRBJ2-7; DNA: TGTGCCATCAGAGAAACTAGTCTCGAGCAGTACTTC; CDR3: CAIRETSLEQYF
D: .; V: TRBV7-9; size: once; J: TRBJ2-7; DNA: TGCGCCAGCAGCCAAGTCAACGGGAAAAGCTCCTACGAGCAGTACTTC; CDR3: CASSQVNGKSSYEQYF
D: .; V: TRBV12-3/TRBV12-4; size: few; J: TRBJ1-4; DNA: TGTGCCAGCAGTCGGGGGGTTGCAACTAATGAAAAACTGTTTTTT; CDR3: CASSRGVATNEKLFF
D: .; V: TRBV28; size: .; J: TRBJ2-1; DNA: TGTGCCAGCAGTCCTCATGGGGGGCGGACCAATGAGCAGTTCTTC; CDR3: CASSPHGGRTNEQFF
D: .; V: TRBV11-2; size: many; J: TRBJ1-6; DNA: TGTGCCAGCAGCTTAACAACAGGGTTTAATTCACCCCTCCACTTT; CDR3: CASSLTTGFNSPLHF
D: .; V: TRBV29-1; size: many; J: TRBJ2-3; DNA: TGCAGCGTTAGAACGGGAGATACGCAGTATTTT; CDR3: CSVRTGDTQYF